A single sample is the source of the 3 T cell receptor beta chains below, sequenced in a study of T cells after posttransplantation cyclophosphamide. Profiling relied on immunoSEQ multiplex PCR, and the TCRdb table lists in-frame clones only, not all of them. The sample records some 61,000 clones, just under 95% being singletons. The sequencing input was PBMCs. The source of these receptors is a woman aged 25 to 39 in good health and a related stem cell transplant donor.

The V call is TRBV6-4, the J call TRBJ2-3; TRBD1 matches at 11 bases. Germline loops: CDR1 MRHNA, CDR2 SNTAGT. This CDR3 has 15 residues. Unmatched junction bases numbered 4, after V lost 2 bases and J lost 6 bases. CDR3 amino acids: CASSDGGTGGDTQYF. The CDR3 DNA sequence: TGTGCCAGCAGTGACGGTGGGACAGGGGGGGATACGCAGTATTTT.

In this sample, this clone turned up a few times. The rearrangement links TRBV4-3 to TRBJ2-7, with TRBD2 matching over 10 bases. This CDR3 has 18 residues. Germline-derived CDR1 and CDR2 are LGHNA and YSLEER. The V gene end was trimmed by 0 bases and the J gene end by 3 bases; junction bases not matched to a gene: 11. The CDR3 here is CASSQDLAGGLLDYEQYF. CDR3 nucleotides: TGCGCCAGCAGCCAAGATTTAGCGGGGGGCCTCCTCGACTACGAGCAGTACTTC.

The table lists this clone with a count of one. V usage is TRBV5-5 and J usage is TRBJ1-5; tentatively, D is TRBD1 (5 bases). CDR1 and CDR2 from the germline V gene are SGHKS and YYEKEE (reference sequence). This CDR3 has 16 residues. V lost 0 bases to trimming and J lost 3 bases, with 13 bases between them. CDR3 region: CASSLVGGVSNQPQHF. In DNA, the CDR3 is TGTGCCAGCAGCTTGGTTGGGGGGGTCTCCAATCAGCCCCAGCATTTT.